A selection of T cell receptor beta chains follows, all from one sample in a study of identical twins. From the 5' RACE reads, TCRdb called clonotypes with MiXCR, one entry per CDR3 protein. The sample holds 500,000 to 600,000 distinct CDR3 sequences, 20% to 25% seen once. These data were also reused for a study on T cells expressing NK-cell markers.

Sequencing was performed on CD4+ T cells sorted from blood. The receptors derive from a woman between 18 and 29 years old in good health. Both conserved end residues are part of each CDR3. D genes are given only for firm matches. The listing skips clone size in some rows; elsewhere it reads once, few, many or a size class.

d_gene,j_gene,abundance,v_gene,CDR3aa,CDR3nt
.,TRBJ2-3,.,TRBV10-3,CAIRSGKKADTQYF,TGTGCCATCAGATCGGGTAAAAAGGCAGATACGCAGTATTTT
TRBD1,TRBJ2-3,.,TRBV20-1,CSASHRTGTDTQYF,TGCAGTGCTAGCCACAGGACAGGGACAGATACGCAGTATTTT
.,TRBJ2-1,many,TRBV5-1,CASSPVNEQFF,TGCGCCAGCAGCCCGGTGAATGAGCAGTTCTTC
TRBD1,TRBJ1-5,.,TRBV5-1,CASSPGTADQPQHF,TGCGCCAGCAGCCCCGGGACAGCCGATCAGCCCCAGCATTTT
.,TRBJ2-3,few,TRBV30,CAWSSGATDTQYF,TGTGCCTGGAGTTCAGGTGCCACAGATACGCAGTATTTT
.,TRBJ1-1,.,TRBV20-1,CSVQGLMNTEAFF,TGCAGTGTTCAGGGACTGATGAACACTGAAGCTTTCTTT
TRBD2,TRBJ2-7,.,TRBV29-1,CSVEVRGFPYEQYF,TGCAGCGTTGAAGTGCGGGGGTTCCCTTACGAGCAGTACTTC
TRBD2,TRBJ2-7,.,TRBV12-3/TRBV12-4,CASSLLAGPYEQYF,TGTGCCAGCAGTTTACTAGCGGGACCTTACGAGCAGTACTTC
.,TRBJ1-1,.,TRBV6-1,CASSEFREAAFF,TGTGCCAGCAGTGAATTTCGGGAGGCAGCTTTCTTT
TRBD2,TRBJ2-7,.,TRBV20-1,CSAGLAGQSSYEQYF,TGCAGTGCTGGACTAGCGGGACAATCGTCCTACGAGCAGTACTTC
.,TRBJ2-3,.,TRBV2,CASSEGPVDTQYF,TGTGCCAGCAGTGAAGGGCCTGTCGATACGCAGTATTTT
TRBD1,TRBJ2-7,.,TRBV6-5,CASSYSLPGQGYEQYF,TGTGCCAGCAGTTACTCTCTACCGGGACAGGGTTACGAGCAGTACTTC
TRBD1,TRBJ2-5,few,TRBV12-3/TRBV12-4,CASSFGDRGRTQYF,TGTGCCAGCAGTTTCGGGGACAGGGGTCGGACCCAGTACTTC
.,TRBJ2-1,few,TRBV12-3/TRBV12-4,CASSRTHAYNEQFF,TGTGCCAGCAGCAGGACACACGCCTACAATGAGCAGTTCTTC
.,TRBJ2-7,few,TRBV3-1,CASSHQNEQYF,TGTGCCAGCAGCCACCAGAACGAGCAGTACTTC
.,TRBJ1-5,many,TRBV6-5,CASSYSIEVPQHF,TGTGCCAGCAGTTACTCGATAGAGGTACCCCAGCATTTT
.,TRBJ2-7,few,TRBV18,CASSPDSGTVVF,TGTGCCAGCTCACCGGATAGCGGGACAGTAGTATTC
.,TRBJ1-2,.,TRBV6-1,CASHLTLNYGYTF,TGTGCCAGCCATCTTACACTTAACTATGGCTACACCTTC
TRBD1,TRBJ1-1,few,TRBV5-8,CASSMTGRAFF,TGTGCCAGCAGCATGACAGGGAGGGCTTTCTTT
TRBD1,TRBJ2-3,.,TRBV7-6,CASLTGLPSNTQYF,TGTGCCAGCTTGACAGGGCTCCCCTCAAATACGCAGTATTTT
.,TRBJ1-2,.,TRBV12-3/TRBV12-4,CASSYHGYTF,TGTGCCAGCAGCTACCATGGCTACACCTTC
.,TRBJ1-1,.,TRBV18,CASSPTPTGGTEAFF,TGTGCCAGCTCACCCACCCCTACGGGGGGCACTGAAGCTTTCTTT
.,TRBJ2-7,.,TRBV3-1,CASTKGSGSGYEQYF,TGTGCCAGCACCAAGGGTTCGGGAAGCGGCTACGAGCAGTACTTC
.,TRBJ1-1,few,TRBV5-6,CASSLARGRATEAFF,TGTGCCAGCAGCTTGGCGAGGGGGAGGGCCACTGAAGCTTTCTTT
.,TRBJ2-1,.,TRBV5-1,CASSFSWSSYNEQFF,TGCGCCAGCAGCTTTAGCTGGAGCTCCTACAATGAGCAGTTCTTC
TRBD1,TRBJ1-2,many,TRBV6-1,CASRPSVGQLNYGYTF,TGTGCCAGCAGGCCTTCCGTGGGACAGCTTAACTATGGCTACACCTTC
TRBD2,TRBJ2-1,few,TRBV29-1,CSVVYRTSGGGYNEQFF,TGCAGCGTTGTCTATAGGACTAGCGGTGGCGGGTACAATGAGCAGTTCTTC
.,TRBJ2-5,.,TRBV5-1,CASSFDGGAETQYF,TGCGCCAGCAGCTTCGATGGCGGGGCGGAGACCCAGTACTTC